This T cell receptor (beta chain) was recorded in a study of shared clonotypes between healthy human individuals. The CDR3 is 14 amino acids. CDR1 and CDR2 from the germline V gene are SEHNR and FQNEAQ (reference sequence). The V end was cut by 5 bases, the J end by 1 base, with 11 bases between. As for this clone: This specimen includes other DNA sequences encoding the same CDR3.

The data were produced by immunoSEQ multiplex PCR, yet TCRdb's version contains in-frame clones alone and is incomplete. The sample comprises 450,000 to 650,000 clones, around 77% of which are singletons, and around 13% rests with the top ten. Sequenced material: PBMCs. The rearrangement links TRBV7-9 to TRBJ1-1; D might be TRBD1 (6 bases). The receptor's source is a woman aged 40 to 49 in good health. Some clones in this sample may be carry-over from other donors' samples. CDR3 nucleotides: TGTGCCAGCAGCAACCAGGGGAAGAACACTGAAGCTTTCTTT. Translated, it gives CASSNQGKNTEAFF.